The rows below give T cell receptor beta chains drawn from one sample of a study of blood T cell repertoires in COVID-19. The protocol was immunoSEQ multiplex PCR, while the TCRdb copy is restricted to in-frame clones and leaves out a portion. The sample holds about 140,000 clones, more than 80% seen once. The sequenced sample consisted of PBMCs or T cells enriched from blood (not recorded which). Receptors originate from a woman aged 18 to 35 who had been exposed to COVID-19. Each CDR3 is given with its conserved first and last residue. The order of the fields is J gene, V gene, clone size, D gene, CDR3 protein, CDR3 DNA. The D gene is left open where the match is weak. For some rows the clone size is stated as once, few or many, or as a class when expanded; others skip it.

j_gene: TRBJ1-5
v_gene: TRBV27
abundance: .
d_gene: TRBD1
CDR3aa: CASSHTDNRGNQPQHF
CDR3nt: TGTGCCAGCAGCCACACGGATAACAGGGGGAATCAGCCCCAGCATTTT

j_gene: TRBJ1-1
v_gene: TRBV2
abundance: .
d_gene: .
CDR3aa: CASRLGRVQNTEAFF
CDR3nt: TGTGCCAGCAGGCTCGGCAGGGTTCAGAACACTGAAGCTTTCTTT

j_gene: TRBJ2-2
v_gene: TRBV6-2/TRBV6-3
abundance: few
d_gene: TRBD1
CDR3aa: CASSYPTGSGELFF
CDR3nt: TGTGCCAGCAGTTACCCGACAGGGTCCGGGGAGCTGTTTTTT

j_gene: TRBJ1-1
v_gene: TRBV28
abundance: .
d_gene: TRBD1
CDR3aa: CASSARDRVGTEAFF
CDR3nt: TGTGCCAGCAGTGCTCGGGACAGGGTCGGCACTGAAGCTTTCTTT

j_gene: TRBJ2-7
v_gene: TRBV9
abundance: .
d_gene: .
CDR3aa: CASSVLGGGHGTHEQYF
CDR3nt: TGTGCCAGCAGCGTACTAGGTGGAGGTCATGGCACCCACGAGCAGTACTTC

j_gene: TRBJ2-7
v_gene: TRBV19
abundance: .
d_gene: .
CDR3aa: CASSQREVPYEQYF
CDR3nt: TGTGCCAGTAGTCAGAGGGAGGTCCCCTACGAGCAGTACTTC

j_gene: TRBJ2-2
v_gene: TRBV4-2
abundance: .
d_gene: TRBD2
CDR3aa: CASSHPEWGPGTSGTAGWAGELFF
CDR3nt: TGTGCCAGCAGCCATCCCGAGTGGGGGCCCGGGACTAGCGGGACGGCTGGCTGGGCCGGGGAGCTGTTTTTT

j_gene: TRBJ2-7
v_gene: TRBV6-5
abundance: .
d_gene: .
CDR3aa: CASRVGSSYEQYF
CDR3nt: TGTGCCAGCAGAGTCGGTAGCTCCTACGAGCAGTACTTC

j_gene: TRBJ1-1
v_gene: TRBV6-5
abundance: .
d_gene: .
CDR3aa: CASSYSRNTEAFF
CDR3nt: TGTGCCAGCAGTTACTCGCGGAACACTGAAGCTTTCTTT

j_gene: TRBJ1-6
v_gene: TRBV27
abundance: few
d_gene: .
CDR3aa: CASSLFPGSYNSPLHF
CDR3nt: TGTGCCAGCAGTTTATTCCCGGGCTCCTATAATTCACCCCTCCACTTT

j_gene: TRBJ2-3
v_gene: TRBV20-1
abundance: .
d_gene: TRBD1
CDR3aa: CSASGGTGPSTDTQYF
CDR3nt: TGCAGTGCTAGTGGTGGGACAGGGCCTAGCACAGATACGCAGTATTTT

j_gene: TRBJ1-1
v_gene: TRBV27
abundance: .
d_gene: .
CDR3aa: CASSLSVPAVMNTEAFF
CDR3nt: TGTGCCAGCAGTTTATCGGTCCCAGCGGTCATGAACACTGAAGCTTTCTTT

j_gene: TRBJ2-7
v_gene: TRBV9
abundance: once
d_gene: .
CDR3aa: CASSAQTDLLGEQYF
CDR3nt: TGTGCCAGCAGCGCCCAGACAGATCTTTTGGGGGAGCAGTACTTC

j_gene: TRBJ1-1
v_gene: TRBV29-1
abundance: .
d_gene: .
CDR3aa: CSVAGPRRTEAFF
CDR3nt: TGCAGCGTTGCTGGCCCCCGGCGGACTGAAGCTTTCTTT

j_gene: TRBJ1-4
v_gene: TRBV25-1
abundance: .
d_gene: .
CDR3aa: CASSDRGQGEKLFF
CDR3nt: TGTGCCAGCAGTGATAGGGGCCAGGGAGAAAAACTGTTTTTT

j_gene: TRBJ1-1
v_gene: TRBV10-1
abundance: .
d_gene: TRBD1
CDR3aa: CASSELRQGPYMNTEAFF
CDR3nt: TGCGCCAGCAGTGAGCTACGACAGGGCCCTTACATGAACACTGAAGCTTTCTTT

j_gene: TRBJ2-1
v_gene: TRBV4-1
abundance: many
d_gene: TRBD2
CDR3aa: CASSQPTSGRKQFF
CDR3nt: TGCGCCAGCAGCCAACCGACTAGCGGGAGAAAACAGTTCTTC

j_gene: TRBJ1-5
v_gene: TRBV7-2
abundance: .
d_gene: .
CDR3aa: CASSLAGRGNQPQHF
CDR3nt: TGTGCCAGCAGCTTAGCAGGGAGGGGCAATCAGCCCCAGCATTTT

j_gene: TRBJ2-5
v_gene: TRBV7-8
abundance: .
d_gene: TRBD2
CDR3aa: CASSQRLAGTKETQYF
CDR3nt: TGTGCCAGCAGCCAAAGACTAGCGGGGACAAAAGAGACCCAGTACTTC

j_gene: TRBJ2-2
v_gene: TRBV6-5
abundance: few
d_gene: TRBD2
CDR3aa: CASTRAGGAGELFF
CDR3nt: TGTGCCAGCACCCGGGCGGGAGGGGCCGGGGAGCTGTTTTTT

j_gene: TRBJ2-3
v_gene: TRBV30
abundance: .
d_gene: .
CDR3aa: CAWSPHSTDTQYF
CDR3nt: TGTGCCTGGAGTCCACATAGCACAGATACGCAGTATTTT

j_gene: TRBJ2-3
v_gene: TRBV28
abundance: few
d_gene: TRBD2
CDR3aa: CASSSGLVTSPQYF
CDR3nt: TGTGCCAGCAGTTCGGGACTAGTTACCTCCCCGCAGTATTTT

j_gene: TRBJ2-7
v_gene: TRBV5-1
abundance: once
d_gene: TRBD2
CDR3aa: CASSLAGGGSSYEQYF
CDR3nt: TGCGCCAGCAGCTTGGCCGGCGGGGGGAGCTCCTACGAGCAGTACTTC

j_gene: TRBJ1-3
v_gene: TRBV13
abundance: .
d_gene: .
CDR3aa: CASSLGRGGIRNTIYF
CDR3nt: TGTGCCAGCAGCTTAGGCCGTGGGGGGATTCGAAACACCATATATTTT

j_gene: TRBJ2-7
v_gene: TRBV28
abundance: .
d_gene: TRBD1
CDR3aa: CASSLNAGGEQYF
CDR3nt: TGTGCCAGCAGTCTGAACGCAGGGGGCGAGCAGTACTTC

j_gene: TRBJ2-7
v_gene: TRBV5-8
abundance: .
d_gene: .
CDR3aa: CASSFPAGGVHEQYF
CDR3nt: TGTGCCAGCAGCTTTCCAGCTGGGGGCGTCCACGAGCAGTACTTC

j_gene: TRBJ1-1
v_gene: TRBV10-3
abundance: .
d_gene: .
CDR3aa: CAIRTIPTNTEAFF
CDR3nt: TGTGCCATCAGAACCATCCCTACGAACACTGAAGCTTTCTTT

j_gene: TRBJ2-1
v_gene: TRBV27
abundance: .
d_gene: TRBD2
CDR3aa: CASSRGTSGPYNEQFF
CDR3nt: TGTGCCAGCAGTCGCGGGACTAGCGGACCCTACAATGAGCAGTTCTTC

j_gene: TRBJ2-1
v_gene: TRBV20-1
abundance: .
d_gene: TRBD2
CDR3aa: CSASSSGAYNEQFF
CDR3nt: TGCAGTGCTAGTTCTAGCGGGGCCTACAATGAGCAGTTCTTC

j_gene: TRBJ2-1
v_gene: TRBV11-2
abundance: .
d_gene: TRBD2
CDR3aa: CATGGRAVDEQFF
CDR3nt: TGTGCCACAGGAGGGAGGGCGGTTGATGAGCAGTTCTTC

j_gene: TRBJ2-7
v_gene: TRBV19
abundance: once
d_gene: TRBD1
CDR3aa: CASSPGQHYEQYF
CDR3nt: TGTGCCAGTAGTCCGGGACAGCACTACGAGCAGTACTTC